The 30 T cell receptor beta chains presented below share a single source sample, sequenced in a study of OX40 agonist ivuxolimab in advanced cancers. Data came from immunoSEQ multiplex PCR; TCRdb stores just in-frame clones and leaves some out. The sample lists approximately 33,000 clones, more than 90% occurring once. The material sequenced was CD4+ or CD8+ T cells sorted from blood, taken in a trial of the OX40 agonist ivuxolimab. All receptors derive from an adult with an advanced solid tumor such as melanoma, head and neck, liver or kidney cancer.

This rearrangement joins TRBV28 to TRBJ1-5; TRBD1 matches 10 bases. CDR3 length: 13 residues. The J segment lost 14 bases and the V segment lost 4 bases, leaving 8 bases of the junction unmatched. Germline loops: CDR1 MDHEN, CDR2 SYDVKM. In DNA form, the CDR3 reads TGTGCCAGCAGTTGGACAGGGGGTTTTACGGAGCATTTT. Translated: CASSWTGGFTEHF.

This chain links TRBV28 with TRBJ2-3, with TRBD2 matching over 8 bases. The CDR3 runs to 14 residues. The germline V gene encodes CDR1 MDHEN and CDR2 SYDVKM. V lost 5 bases, J lost 3 bases, and 4 bases stayed unmatched. The CDR3 loop reads CASSTGGGTDTQYF. The CDR3 DNA reads TGTGCCAGCAGTACTGGCGGGGGGACAGATACGCAGTATTTT.

This chain links TRBV7-9 with TRBJ1-1; maybe TRBD1 (5 bases). CDR1 and CDR2 (germline): SEHNR, FQNEAQ (reference sequence). This CDR3 is built from 16 residues. The germline V and J ends were trimmed by 5 bases and 5 bases, with 21 bases remaining between them. The CDR3 here is CASSTSAGQWVTEAFF. The CDR3, as DNA: TGTGCCAGCAGCACCTCCGCGGGGCAGTGGGTGACTGAAGCTTTCTTT.

The J gene is TRBJ2-2, the V gene TRBV19, with D unclear. The V end lost 2 bases, the J end lost 6 bases, and 22 bases lay between the germline ends. The CDR3 is 18 residues long. Germline assignment: CDR1 LNHDA and CDR2 SQIVND (reference sequence). CDR3 residues: CASSISSRFTVIPGELFF. The CDR3 nucleotides are TGTGCCAGTAGTATATCCTCTCGTTTCACAGTTATCCCCGGGGAGCTGTTTTTT.

This chain connects TRBV4-1 to TRBJ2-1; D is unclear. This CDR3 is 17 amino acids long. Trimming left V 0 bases short and J 0 bases short, with 12 bases between. Germline CDR1 MGHRA, CDR2 YSYEKL. CDR3 in DNA: TGCGCCAGCAGCCAAGATAGGGTCCAAAGCTCCTACAATGAGCAGTTCTTC. This translates into CASSQDRVQSSYNEQFF.

The rearrangement uses TRBV28 and TRBJ1-4; unclear D gene. This CDR3 contains 15 residues. Germline CDR1 reads MDHEN; CDR2 reads SYDVKM. V was clipped by 8 bases and J by 8 bases, with 21 bases between them. CDR3 residues: CASRSSTLVEEKLFF. CDR3 nucleotide sequence: TGTGCCAGCCGATCAAGCACCCTAGTAGAGGAAAAACTGTTTTTT.

The rearrangement uses TRBV4-1 and TRBJ2-3; D ambiguous. The CDR3 runs 15 residues. From germline, CDR1 is MGHRA and CDR2 YSYEKL. Trimming took 4 bases from V and 2 from J, leaving 13 bases between them. CDR3 nucleotide sequence: TGCGCCAGCAGCCGCCTAGTTGGGATCACAGATACGCAGTATTTT. This gives the protein CASSRLVGITDTQYF.

This rearrangement joins TRBV27 to TRBJ1-1; D gene uncertain. V lost 2 bases and J 1 base, leaving 8 bases between the germline ends. CDR3 length equals 14 residues. Germline V gene sequence: CDR1 MNHEY, CDR2 SMNVEV (reference sequence). CDR3 DNA: TGTGCCAGCAGTTTAGGCGGAGAGAACACTGAAGCTTTCTTT. Protein: CASSLGGENTEAFF.

The rearrangement uses TRBV29-1 and TRBJ2-7; the D gene is possibly TRBD2 (5 bases). V lost 6 bases, J lost 3 bases, and 21 bases lay in between. Germline CDR1 SQVTM, CDR2 ANQGSEA. This CDR3 spans 15 amino acids. The CDR3 nucleotides are TGCAGCGTCGTACCCGGGGATAGAGTCAGCTACGAGCAGTACTTC. As protein: CSVVPGDRVSYEQYF.

This clone was seen only a few times. This same CDR3 is encoded by further DNA sequences in the sample. CDR3 in amino acids: CSALLNEQFF. CDR3 in DNA: TGCAGTGCTCTCCTCAATGAGCAGTTCTTC. The chain links TRBV20-1 to TRBJ2-1; no definite D call. Germline V gene data show CDR1 as DFQATT and CDR2 as SNEGSKA (reference sequence). Trimming shortened V by 5 bases and J by 6 bases, and 5 bases separated the two germline ends. CDR3 length: 10 residues.

V gene TRBV7-2 combines with J gene TRBJ1-1; possible D gene TRBD1, 5 bases. The CDR3 spans 16 residues. V lost 2 bases, J lost 4 bases, and 17 bases lay in between. Germline assignment: CDR1 SGHTA and CDR2 FQGNSA. CDR3 coding DNA: TGTGCCAGCAGCTTAACGGTTATGTGGGGCGGCACTGAAGCTTTCTTT. This codes for CASSLTVMWGGTEAFF.

The genes are TRBV14 and TRBJ2-7; D is perhaps TRBD2 (6 bases). V lost 4 bases, J lost 4 bases, and 8 bases lay in between. This CDR3 comprises 12 residues. The V gene's germline CDR1 is SGHDN and CDR2 FVKESK. For the CDR3, the DNA is TGTGCCAGCAGCCCCGGGACTTACGAGCAGTACTTC. This codes for CASSPGTYEQYF.

This chain joins TRBV27 and TRBJ2-3; 8 nucleotides align to TRBD1. The V gene's germline CDR1 is MNHEY and CDR2 SMNVEV (reference sequence). V was clipped by 6 bases and J by 4 bases; unmatched bases: 6. The CDR3 sequence is 14 residues long. The CDR3 region has the DNA TGTGCCAGCAGCTGGACAGGGCCAGCAGATACGCAGTATTTT. This sequence encodes CASSWTGPADTQYF.

The chain links TRBV28 to TRBJ2-7, with D possibly TRBD2 on 6 matching bases. The CDR3 spans 12 residues. V dropped 5 bases and J dropped 7 bases, with 12 bases sitting between them. Germline V CDR1 and CDR2: MDHEN, SYDVKM. The chain's CDR3 is CASSISSGEQYF. In nucleotides, the CDR3 is TGTGCCAGCAGTATCTCGAGCGGGGAGCAGTACTTC.

The rearrangement joins TRBV29-1 to TRBJ1-2, with TRBD1 as a possible D gene (6 bases). This CDR3 spans 13 amino acids. Looked up from germline, CDR1 is SQVTM and CDR2 is ANQGSEA. V dropped 4 bases and J dropped 1 base, with 10 bases sitting between them. CDR3 amino acids: CSVGTADNYGYTF. CDR3 sequence (DNA): TGCAGCGTTGGGACAGCTGATAACTATGGCTACACCTTC.

In its sample, this clone was seen once. This rearrangement joins TRBV6-6 to TRBJ2-7; 8 bases align to TRBD1. V lost 6 bases to trimming and J lost 4 bases; unmatched junction nucleotides: 11. The CDR3 extends over 15 amino acids. Germline-derived CDR1 and CDR2 are MNHNY and SVGAGI (reference sequence). The CDR3 region is CASRIGQGLRYEQYF. CDR3 DNA: TGTGCCAGCAGAATAGGACAGGGCCTCAGGTACGAGCAGTACTTC.

This clone came up once. The chain employs TRBV7-9 and TRBJ2-2, with D uncertain. The V and J ends lost 11 bases and 6 bases respectively, with 7 bases between them. This CDR3 region has 10 residues. CDR1 is SEHNR, CDR2 FQNEAQ, per germline (reference sequence). CDR3 in DNA: TGTGCCCGAGACCCCGGGGAGCTGTTTTTT. It specifies CARDPGELFF.

This chain joins TRBV6-6 and TRBJ1-1; perhaps TRBD1 as D (6 bases). The CDR3 spans 15 residues. V lost 6 bases to trimming and J lost 6 bases, with 20 bases between them. CDR1 and CDR2 (germline): MNHNY, SVGAGI (reference sequence). The CDR3 sequence: CASRTPSGGPAEAFF. The CDR3 DNA follows: TGTGCCAGCAGAACTCCCTCGGGGGGCCCGGCTGAAGCTTTCTTT.

J is TRBJ2-7 and V is TRBV5-1, with 9 nucleotides matching TRBD1. V trimming: 2 bases; J trimming: 4 bases; junction bases outside the gene matches: 7. This CDR3 is 15 amino acids long. Germline-derived CDR1 and CDR2 are SGHRS and YFSETQ. CDR3 nucleotides: TGCGCCAGCAGCTTTTTCCCGGGACAGGGTTACGAGCAGTACTTC. This translates into CASSFFPGQGYEQYF.

J is TRBJ1-2 and V is TRBV5-6, with 7 nucleotides matching TRBD1. In germline, CDR1 is SGHDT, CDR2 YYEEEE. The V and J ends lost 2 bases and 1 base, in that order; junction bases with no gene match: 8. There are 16 residues in the CDR3. DNA of the CDR3: TGTGCCAGCAGCTTAGAGACGGGACAGATTAACTATGGCTACACCTTC. Amino acids: CASSLETGQINYGYTF.

This chain joins TRBV6-1 and TRBJ1-5, with a possible D match to TRBD1 (5 bases). Trimming removed 0 bases at V and 4 bases at J, with 7 bases between. The germline V gene encodes CDR1 MNHNS and CDR2 SASEGT. The CDR3 is 14 amino acids. The CDR3 sequence is CASSEARGNQPQHF. The CDR3 nucleotides are TGTGCCAGCAGTGAAGCCCGGGGGAATCAGCCCCAGCATTTT.

The chain employs TRBV7-2 and TRBJ2-3, with 7 bases aligning to TRBD2. Germline V gives CDR1 SGHTA, CDR2 FQGNSA. The CDR3 consists of 18 residues. The V segment lost 5 bases and the J segment 0 bases; nucleotides outside the gene matches: 14. The CDR3 nucleotides are TGTGCCAGCAGCCCGTCTCTGTGGGGGGGACCGAGCACAGATACGCAGTATTTT. It encodes CASSPSLWGGPSTDTQYF. Drawing the rest from reference TRBV7-2 and TRBJ2-3, the complete variable domain is GAGVSQSPSNKVTEKGKDVELRCDPISGHTALYWYRQSLGQGLEFLIYFQGNSAPDKSGLPSDRFSAERTGGSVSTLTIQRTQQEDSAVYLCASSPSLWGGPSTDTQYFGPGTRLTVL.

The V and J genes are TRBV27 and TRBJ1-2; tentative D call: TRBD1 (5 bases). Per germline, CDR1 MNHEY and CDR2 SMNVEV (reference sequence). V was shortened by 4 bases and J by 5 bases, with 14 bases between the two germline ends. The CDR3 consists of 14 residues. The CDR3 DNA sequence: TGTGCCAGCAGTTCAGGGACGGACCTATATGGCTACACCTTC. Amino acids: CASSSGTDLYGYTF.

The J gene is TRBJ1-2, the V gene TRBV4-1; the D is unclear. The CDR3 is 17 amino acids. V lost 3 bases and J 4 bases, leaving 21 bases between the germline ends. Per germline, CDR1 MGHRA and CDR2 YSYEKL. The chain's CDR3 is CASSHPPEPSVTYGYTF. CDR3 bases: TGCGCCAGCAGCCACCCCCCGGAGCCCTCAGTCACCTATGGCTACACCTTC.

This chain uses TRBV15 with TRBJ1-4, with 7 bases lining up with TRBD1. CDR1 is LNHNV, CDR2 YYDKDF, per germline (reference sequence). This CDR3 contains 16 residues. V lost 3 bases, J lost 7 bases, and 11 bases stayed unmatched. CDR3 in amino acids: CATSSRQGGGGEKLFF. CDR3 DNA sequence: TGTGCCACCAGCAGTCGACAGGGTGGGGGCGGTGAAAAACTGTTTTTT.

This clone came up a few times. The chain is built from TRBV2 and TRBJ1-1, with D possibly matching TRBD1 (5 bases). This CDR3 spans 14 amino acids. In germline, CDR1 is SNHLY, CDR2 FYNNEI. With 5 bases removed from V and 0 bases from J, the gap between germline ends came to 10 bases. The CDR3, as DNA: TGTGCCAGCAGTCAGGGCGTAATGAACACTGAAGCTTTCTTT. Its translation is CASSQGVMNTEAFF.

The table lists this clone with a count of one. The gene calls are TRBV2 and TRBJ2-7, with 7 bases identical to TRBD2. Germline CDR1 reads SNHLY; CDR2 reads FYNNEI. After removal of 7 bases from V and 5 bases from J, the junction contained 11 bases not matched to a gene. The CDR3 runs to 14 residues. CDR3 bases: TGTGCCAGCATGGGTCTGCGGGGGACCGACGAGCAGTACTTC. Its translation is CASMGLRGTDEQYF.

The rearrangement links TRBV11-2 to TRBJ1-3, with D unclear. CDR1 is SGHAT and CDR2 is FQNNGV in the germline V gene. CDR3 length equals 19 residues. V was trimmed by 4 bases and J by 0 bases, leaving 22 bases between them. CDR3 bases: TGTGCCAGCAGCTCCTTCTGGGAAGACCTATGGCCCTCTGGAAACACCATATATTTT. Its protein product is CASSSFWEDLWPSGNTIYF.

The CDR3 is CASSIGAGAMNTEAFF. The CDR3 DNA is TGTGCCAGTAGTATCGGGGCAGGAGCTATGAACACTGAAGCTTTCTTT. J is TRBJ1-1 and V is TRBV19; a weak D match, TRBD1 (5 bases). V lost 3 bases to trimming and J lost 0 bases, with 14 bases between them. Germline V gives CDR1 LNHDA, CDR2 SQIVND (reference sequence). The CDR3 totals 16 residues.

The chain joins TRBV28 to TRBJ2-7; D is possibly TRBD1 or TRBD2 (6 bases each). The V and J ends lost 1 base and 6 bases respectively, with 10 bases between them. This CDR3 spans 13 amino acids. Germline V gives CDR1 MDHEN, CDR2 SYDVKM. The CDR3 nucleotides are TGTGCCAGCAGTTTATCACGGGGGCGCGAGCAGTACTTC. Protein: CASSLSRGREQYF.